Below are 9 T cell receptor beta chains sequenced from a single sample in a study of shared clonotypes between healthy human individuals (dated by TCRdb to 2020 to 2022). The method behind the library was the immunoSEQ multiplex PCR assay. Imported from immuneACCESS, the table was reduced by TCRdb to in-frame sequences with V and J called. These copies leave out some clones; in studies compared against another copy, an unresolved V gene accounts for under half, and the cause of the remainder is not known. The sample table contains some 1 million clones; only one count was recorded for about 76% of them. Of the sample, 1.4% falls within the top ten clones. The sequencing sample was made of memory CD4+ T cells sorted from blood. The cell subset or site label for this specimen denotes: CD45RA-negative fraction. Receptor source: a man aged 18 to 29 in good health.

Only one count was recorded for this clone. The V call is TRBV19, the J call TRBJ1-2; TRBD1 matches at 7 bases. CDR1 is LNHDA, CDR2 SQIVND, per germline (reference sequence). The CDR3 length is 15 residues. V lost 3 bases, J lost 1 base, and 5 bases stayed unmatched. This chain's CDR3 is CASSIRDRDNYGYTF. CDR3 DNA sequence: TGTGCCAGTAGTATCCGGGACAGAGATAACTATGGCTACACCTTC. Combining the CDR3 with reference TRBV19 and TRBJ1-2 gives the whole variable domain DGGITQSPKYLFRKEGQNVTLSCEQNLNHDAMYWYRQDPGQGLRLIYYSQIVNDFQKGDIAEGYSVSREKKESFPLTVTSAQKNPTAFYLCASSIRDRDNYGYTFGSGTRLTVV.

The chain couples TRBV19 to TRBJ1-5, with no clear D. V lost 0 bases, J lost 12 bases, and 9 bases lay in between. Germline V CDR1 and CDR2: LNHDA, SQIVND (reference sequence). This CDR3 has 12 amino acids. The CDR3 DNA reads TGTGCCAGTAGTATAGAGGGCCGGGGCCAGCATTTT. Its protein is CASSIEGRGQHF. The full variable domain, rest sourced from reference TRBV19 and TRBJ1-5, is DGGITQSPKYLFRKEGQNVTLSCEQNLNHDAMYWYRQDPGQGLRLIYYSQIVNDFQKGDIAEGYSVSREKKESFPLTVTSAQKNPTAFYLCASSIEGRGQHFGDGTRLSIL.

The chain recombines TRBV4-3 with TRBJ2-1; unclear D gene. The CDR3 consists of 15 residues. Trimming removed 4 bases from V and 0 bases from J, with 10 bases in between. Germline CDR1 LGHNA, CDR2 YSLEER. The CDR3 DNA reads as TGCGCCAGCAGCCGAAAGGGCGACTCCTACAATGAGCAGTTCTTC. It yields the protein CASSRKGDSYNEQFF.

The chain carries TRBV19 and TRBJ1-1; 9 bases are a match to TRBD1. The CDR3 has 14 amino acids. Unmatched junction bases numbered 10, after V lost 5 bases and J lost 9 bases. In germline, CDR1 is LNHDA, CDR2 SQIVND (reference sequence). CDR3 sequence (DNA): TGTGCCAGTAGTGATCCGAGGGACAGGGCTCAAGCTTTCTTT. Protein: CASSDPRDRAQAFF.

This chain connects TRBV19 to TRBJ2-5; TRBD2 is a possible D gene (6 bases). V lost 5 bases, J lost 5 bases, and 18 bases lay in between. CDR1 is LNHDA and CDR2 is SQIVND in the germline V gene (reference sequence). The CDR3 spans 15 residues. CDR3 DNA sequence: TGTGCCAGTAGTTTCGGCGGGGAATTTGGGGAGACCCAGTACTTC. Encoded protein: CASSFGGEFGETQYF.

With regard to this clone: A much more abundant neighbour one base away suggests this may be a read error. Here the CDR3 omits its conserved ending phenylalanine or tryptophan, so a read error is the likely source. This chain uses TRBV5-1 with TRBJ2-7; TRBD2 matches 8 bases. This CDR3 region has 14 residues. The ends lost 3 bases at V and 3 bases at J; junction bases unmatched: 5. Germline V gives CDR1 SGHRS, CDR2 YFSETQ. The CDR3 spells CASSWSGRGYEQYL. CDR3 DNA: TGCGCCAGCAGCTGGAGCGGGAGAGGCTACGAGCAGTACCTC.

This chain links TRBV7-2 with TRBJ2-1; no firm D call. The V gene lost 1 base and the J gene lost 4 bases, with 5 bases spanning the gap. Germline CDR1 is SGHTA and CDR2 is FQGNSA. This CDR3 is 13 amino acids long. In DNA form, the CDR3 reads TGTGCCAGCAGCTTAGTGCAGTACAATGAGCAGTTCTTC. This encodes CASSLVQYNEQFF.

Comment on this clone: Other DNA sequences in this sample translate to the same CDR3. The CDR3 spells CASSSGQGVYNEQFF. The CDR3 DNA sequence: TGCGCCAGCAGCTCCGGACAAGGAGTCTACAATGAGCAGTTCTTC. The J gene is TRBJ2-1, the V gene TRBV5-1; perhaps TRBD1 as D (5 bases). This CDR3 is 15 amino acids long. The germline V gene has CDR1 SGHRS and CDR2 YFSETQ. V was clipped by 3 bases and J by 3 bases, with 13 bases between them.

The chain employs TRBV19 and TRBJ2-7, with D perhaps matching TRBD1 (6 bases). Deletions cut 5 bases from V and 0 bases from J, with 11 bases between. Germline CDR1 reads LNHDA; CDR2 reads SQIVND (reference sequence). The CDR3 contains 14 residues. CDR3 nucleotides: TGTGCCAGTAGTCCGGGGACATTCTCCTACGAGCAGTACTTC. Amino acid sequence: CASSPGTFSYEQYF.